This record concerns one T cell receptor beta chain sequence. This entry comes from a study of shared clonotypes between healthy human individuals. As for the study in general: The people who gave samples were two women and three men aged 18 to 49.

CD4+ cells were split into CD45RA+ naive and CD45RA-negative memory subsets. The CDR3 runs to 16 residues. The V and J ends lost 7 bases and 1 base respectively, with 19 bases between them. Germline V gene data show CDR1 as SGHVS and CDR2 as FQNEAQ. The table came from immunoSEQ multiplex PCR; TCRdb's copy has only in-frame clones and leaves some out. This table holds roughly 2.2 million clones, 80% to 95% found once. V usage is TRBV7-8 and J usage is TRBJ2-5; TRBD2 might be the D (7 bases). The sample taken for sequencing was naive CD4+ T cells from PBMCs. As for subset: CD45RA+ positively selected. This receptor was taken from a man aged 18 to 30 in good health. Some clones in this sample may be carry-over from other donors' samples. CDR3 sequence reads: CASIRWGGAPQETQYF. The CDR3 DNA is TGTGCCAGCATCCGATGGGGGGGGGCCCCCCAAGAGACCCAGTACTTC. Together with reference TRBV7-8 and TRBJ2-5, the CDR3 gives the full variable domain: GAGVSQSPRYKVAKRGQDVALRCDPISGHVSLFWYQQALGQGPEFLTYFQNEAQLDKSGLPSDRFFAERPEGSVSTLKIQRTQQEDSAVYLCASIRWGGAPQETQYFGPGTRLLVL.